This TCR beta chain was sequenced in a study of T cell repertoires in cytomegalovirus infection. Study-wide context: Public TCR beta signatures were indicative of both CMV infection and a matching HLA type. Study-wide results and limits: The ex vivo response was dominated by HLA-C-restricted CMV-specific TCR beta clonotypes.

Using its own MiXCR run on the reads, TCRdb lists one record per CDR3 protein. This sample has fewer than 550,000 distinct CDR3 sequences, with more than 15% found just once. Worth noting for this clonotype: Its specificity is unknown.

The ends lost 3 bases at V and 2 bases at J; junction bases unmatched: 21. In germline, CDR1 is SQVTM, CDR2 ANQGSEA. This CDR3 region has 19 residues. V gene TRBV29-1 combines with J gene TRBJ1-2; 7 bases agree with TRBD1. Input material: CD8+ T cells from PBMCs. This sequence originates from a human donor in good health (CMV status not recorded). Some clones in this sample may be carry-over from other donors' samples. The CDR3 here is CSVEDRTGRPLRGNYGYTF. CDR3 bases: TGCAGCGTTGAGGACCGGACAGGACGCCCCTTAAGAGGAAACTATGGCTACACCTTC. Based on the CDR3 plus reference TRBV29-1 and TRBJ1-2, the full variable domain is SAVISQKPSRDICQRGTSLTIQCQVDSQVTMMFWYRQQPGQSLTLIATANQGSEATYESGFVIDKFPISRPNLTFSTLTVSNMSPEDSSIYLCSVEDRTGRPLRGNYGYTFGSGTRLTVV.